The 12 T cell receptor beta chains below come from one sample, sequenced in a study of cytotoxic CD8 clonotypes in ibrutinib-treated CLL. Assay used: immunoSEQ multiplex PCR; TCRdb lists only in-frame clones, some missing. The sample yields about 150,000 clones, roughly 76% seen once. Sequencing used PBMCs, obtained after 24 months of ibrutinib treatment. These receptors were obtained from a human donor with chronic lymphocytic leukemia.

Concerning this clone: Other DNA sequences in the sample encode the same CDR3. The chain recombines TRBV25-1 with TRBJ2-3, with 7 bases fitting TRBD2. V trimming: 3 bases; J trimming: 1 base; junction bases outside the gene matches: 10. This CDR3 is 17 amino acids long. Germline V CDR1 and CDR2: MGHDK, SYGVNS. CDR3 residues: CASSDGLGRGGTDTQYF. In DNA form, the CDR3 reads TGTGCCAGCAGTGACGGTCTTGGGAGGGGCGGCACAGATACGCAGTATTTT.

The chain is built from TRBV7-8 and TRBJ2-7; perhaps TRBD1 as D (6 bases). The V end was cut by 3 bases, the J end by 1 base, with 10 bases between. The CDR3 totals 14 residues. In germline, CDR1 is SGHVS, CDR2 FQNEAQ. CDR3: CASSFRDTSYEQYF. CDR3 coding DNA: TGTGCCAGCAGCTTTCGGGACACGTCCTACGAGCAGTACTTC.

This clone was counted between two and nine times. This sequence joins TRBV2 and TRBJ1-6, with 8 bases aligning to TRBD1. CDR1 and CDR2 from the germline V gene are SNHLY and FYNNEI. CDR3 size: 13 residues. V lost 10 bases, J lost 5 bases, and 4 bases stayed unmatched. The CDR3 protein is CATGQGDNSPLHF. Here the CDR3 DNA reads TGTGCCACCGGACAGGGAGATAATTCACCCCTCCACTTT.

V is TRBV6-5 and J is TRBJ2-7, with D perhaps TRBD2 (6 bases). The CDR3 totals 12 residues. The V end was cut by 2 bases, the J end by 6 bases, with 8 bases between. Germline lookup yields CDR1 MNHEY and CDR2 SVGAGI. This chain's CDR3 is CASSYPGGEQYF. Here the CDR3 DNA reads TGTGCCAGCAGTTACCCCGGGGGCGAGCAGTACTTC.

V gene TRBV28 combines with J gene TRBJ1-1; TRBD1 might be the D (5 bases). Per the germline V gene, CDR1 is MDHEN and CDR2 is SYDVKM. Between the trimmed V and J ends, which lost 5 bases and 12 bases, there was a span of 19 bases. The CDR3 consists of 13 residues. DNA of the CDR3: TGTGCCAGCAGTGGCGGGGCACCCGGGAGCCCTTTCTTT. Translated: CASSGGAPGSPFF.

CDR3 DNA: TGTGCCAGCAGCAACCCCGACCCGACAGTGACAAAGGAGCTGTTTTTT. It encodes CASSNPDPTVTKELFF. This chain links TRBV27 with TRBJ2-2, with D perhaps matching TRBD1 (5 bases). Germline V gene data show CDR1 as MNHEY and CDR2 as SMNVEV (reference sequence). V was cut by 6 bases and J by 10 bases, with 24 bases left in between. There are 16 residues in the CDR3.

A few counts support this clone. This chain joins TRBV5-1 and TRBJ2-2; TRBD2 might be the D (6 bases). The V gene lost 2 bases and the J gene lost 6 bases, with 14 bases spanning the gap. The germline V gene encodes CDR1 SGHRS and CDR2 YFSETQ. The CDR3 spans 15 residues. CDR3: CASSLAASVAGELFF. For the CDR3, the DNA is TGCGCCAGCAGCTTAGCGGCTAGCGTCGCCGGGGAGCTGTTTTTT.

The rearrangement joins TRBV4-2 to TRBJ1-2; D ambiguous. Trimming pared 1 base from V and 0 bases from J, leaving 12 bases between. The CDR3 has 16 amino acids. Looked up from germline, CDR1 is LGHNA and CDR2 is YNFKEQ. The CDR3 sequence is CASSQGSPGPNYGYTF. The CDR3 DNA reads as TGTGCCAGCAGCCAAGGGAGTCCCGGGCCTAACTATGGCTACACCTTC.

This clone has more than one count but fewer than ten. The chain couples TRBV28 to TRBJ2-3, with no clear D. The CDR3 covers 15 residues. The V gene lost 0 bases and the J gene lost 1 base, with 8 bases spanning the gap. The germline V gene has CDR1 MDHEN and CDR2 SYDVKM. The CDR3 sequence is CASSLWGGGTDTQYF. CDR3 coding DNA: TGTGCCAGCAGTTTATGGGGTGGGGGCACAGATACGCAGTATTTT.

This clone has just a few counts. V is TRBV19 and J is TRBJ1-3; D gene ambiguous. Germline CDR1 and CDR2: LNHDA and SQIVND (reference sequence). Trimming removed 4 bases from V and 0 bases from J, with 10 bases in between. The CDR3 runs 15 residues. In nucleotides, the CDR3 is TGTGCCAGTAGTAAGATGGCGAGCTCTGGAAACACCATATATTTT. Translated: CASSKMASSGNTIYF.

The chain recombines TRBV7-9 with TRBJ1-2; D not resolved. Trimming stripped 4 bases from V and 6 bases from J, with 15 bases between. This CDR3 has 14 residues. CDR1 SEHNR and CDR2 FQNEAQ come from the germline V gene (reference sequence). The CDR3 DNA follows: TGTGCCAGCAGCTCGGGGTCCTTTGTTCATGGCTACACCTTC. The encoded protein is CASSSGSFVHGYTF.

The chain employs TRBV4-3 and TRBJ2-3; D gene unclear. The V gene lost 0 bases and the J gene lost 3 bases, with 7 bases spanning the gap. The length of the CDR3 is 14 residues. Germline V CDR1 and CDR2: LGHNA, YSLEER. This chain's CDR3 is CASSQDLGTDTQYF. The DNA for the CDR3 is TGCGCCAGCAGCCAAGATCTGGGGACAGATACGCAGTATTTT.